This T cell receptor (beta chain) was retrieved from a study of CD4 T cells in relation to SARS-CoV-2 and coronaviruses. Sequencing was performed with immunoSEQ multiplex PCR; in TCRdb, only in-frame clones are kept and a portion is missing. The sample lists roughly 23,000 clones, over 70% occurring once. A remark on this clone: Antigen specificity is unknown.

Unexposed donor CD4+ T cells date from 2011-2018, before the COVID-19 pandemic. After roughly ten days of culture, CD4+ T cells were isolated. Testing used SARS-CoV-2 S/N and four cold-coronavirus spikes on unexposed-donor CD4+ T cells, cells permitting. PBMCs were plated at 1.5 million to 2.5 million per well in IL-2-containing medium. The receptor's source is a human donor in good health. Sequenced input: CD4+ T cells from PBMCs, cultured in vitro.

As DNA, the CDR3 is TGTGCCAGCAGCGCGGCGCTAGCGGGAGCAGGAGGGGAGCTGTTTTTT. It yields the protein CASSAALAGAGGELFF. V and J are TRBV9 and TRBJ2-2; 10 positions agree with TRBD2. The germline gives CDR1 SGDLS, CDR2 YYNGEE. This CDR3 contains 16 residues. J lost 8 bases, V lost 3 bases, and 10 bases had no gene match.